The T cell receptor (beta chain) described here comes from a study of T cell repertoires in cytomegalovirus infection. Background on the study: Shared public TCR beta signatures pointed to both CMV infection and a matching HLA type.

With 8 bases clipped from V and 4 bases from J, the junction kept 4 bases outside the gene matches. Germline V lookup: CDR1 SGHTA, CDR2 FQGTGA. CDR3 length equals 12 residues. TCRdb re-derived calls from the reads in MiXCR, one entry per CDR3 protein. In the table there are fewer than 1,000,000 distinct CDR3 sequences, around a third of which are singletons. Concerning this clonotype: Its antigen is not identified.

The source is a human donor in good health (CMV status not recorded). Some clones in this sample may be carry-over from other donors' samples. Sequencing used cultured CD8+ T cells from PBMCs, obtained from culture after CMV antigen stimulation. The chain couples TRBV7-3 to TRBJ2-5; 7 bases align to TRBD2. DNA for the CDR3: TGTGCCAGCGGGAGGGTGGGAGAGACCCAGTACTTC. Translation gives CASGRVGETQYF.